This T cell receptor (beta chain) was profiled in a study of shared clonotypes between healthy human individuals. Study summary: Used for every donor were three CD4 naive, three CD4 memory, two CD8 naive and one CD8 memory plate.

Germline values: CDR1 MNHEY, CDR2 SMNVEV (reference sequence). The CDR3 consists of 15 residues. Unmatched junction bases numbered 7, after V lost 5 bases and J lost 6 bases. Profiling relied on immunoSEQ multiplex PCR, and the TCRdb table lists in-frame clones only, not all of them. In the table there are 2,100,000 or so clones, about 94% of which are singletons. The TCR was taken from a man between 18 and 29 years old in good health. The sequencing sample was made of naive CD4+ T cells sorted from blood. Stated subset: CD45RA+ positively selected. This chain connects TRBV27 to TRBJ1-5; 10 bases match TRBD1. CDR3 protein: CASSPWTGGSQPQHF. Here the CDR3 DNA reads TGTGCCAGCAGTCCCTGGACAGGGGGAAGTCAGCCCCAGCATTTT.